Below are 7 T cell receptor beta chains sequenced from a single sample in a study of shared clonotypes between healthy human individuals. The table came from immunoSEQ multiplex PCR; TCRdb's copy has only in-frame clones and leaves some out. The table lists around 370,000 clones, just over 95% of them singletons. The sample consisted of memory CD8+ T cells sorted from blood. The subset: CD45RO+ cells pooled with CCR7-negative TemRA cells. These receptors were collected from a man younger than 40 in good health.

This chain connects TRBV6-5 to TRBJ1-5, with a weak D call TRBD1 (6 bases). The CDR3 totals 14 residues. V lost 5 bases and J 3 bases, leaving 11 bases between the germline ends. CDR1 MNHEY and CDR2 SVGAGI come from the germline V gene. The CDR3 DNA reads as TGTGCCAGCAGTGCTGACAGGAACAATCAGCCCCAGCATTTT. Amino acids: CASSADRNNQPQHF.

The genes are TRBV2 and TRBJ2-7, with D perhaps being TRBD1 or TRBD2 (5 bases each). V lost 7 bases to trimming and J lost 9 bases, with 22 bases between them. The CDR3 totals 14 residues. Germline V CDR1 and CDR2: SNHLY, FYNNEI. The CDR3 sequence: CASNQGFDDGGQYF. In nucleotides, the CDR3 is TGTGCCAGCAACCAGGGTTTTGATGATGGAGGGCAGTACTTC. The full variable domain, completed using reference TRBV2 and TRBJ2-7, is EPEVTQTPSHQVTQMGQEVILRCVPISNHLYFYWYRQILGQKVEFLVSFYNNEISEKSEIFDDQFSVERPDGSNFTLKIRSTKLEDSAMYFCASNQGFDDGGQYFGPGTRLTVT.

The CDR3 sequence: CASRRRGPGLAGGPGTDTQYF. CDR3 sequence (DNA): TGTGCCAGCCGCCGAAGGGGTCCGGGACTAGCGGGAGGGCCGGGCACAGATACGCAGTATTTT. The rearrangement joins TRBV19 to TRBJ2-3; 16 bases align to TRBD2. The length of the CDR3 is 21 residues. Unmatched junction bases numbered 19, after V lost 9 bases and J lost 1 base. Looked up from germline, CDR1 is LNHDA and CDR2 is SQIVND (reference sequence).

The chain recombines TRBV6-5 with TRBJ2-7; TRBD1 matches 8 bases. CDR1 is MNHEY, CDR2 SVGAGI, per germline. Trimming cost V 7 bases and J 3 bases; bases outside gene matches: 2. CDR3 length: 12 residues. The CDR3 coding sequence is TGTGCCAGCATTGGACAGGGCTACGAGCAGTACTTC. This codes for CASIGQGYEQYF.

The J gene is TRBJ2-2, the V gene TRBV27; possibly TRBD2 for D (5 bases). This CDR3 has 15 amino acids. Germline V CDR1 and CDR2: MNHEY, SMNVEV (reference sequence). V gave up 0 bases and J gave up 7 bases, with 12 bases separating them. The CDR3 DNA follows: TGTGCCAGCAGTTTATCGCGGACTCCAAGCGGGGAGCTGTTTTTT. Encoded protein: CASSLSRTPSGELFF.

The CDR3 is CATSRETGNTIYF. The CDR3 nucleotides are TGTGCCACCAGCAGAGAAACTGGAAACACCATATATTTT. This chain uses TRBV15 with TRBJ1-3, with D unresolved. The CDR3 sequence is 13 residues long. V was shortened by 0 bases and J by 2 bases, with 2 bases between the two germline ends. CDR1 is LNHNV, CDR2 YYDKDF, per germline (reference sequence).

This clone appeared once. This chain connects TRBV27 to TRBJ2-2, with 11 bases identical to TRBD2. The CDR3 runs 14 residues. Per germline, CDR1 MNHEY and CDR2 SMNVEV (reference sequence). The ends lost 6 bases at V and 3 bases at J; junction bases unmatched: 0. The CDR3: CASRLAGDTGELFF. The CDR3 nucleotides are TGTGCCAGCAGACTAGCGGGAGACACCGGGGAGCTGTTTTTT.